This T cell receptor beta chain emerged from a study of OX40 agonist ivuxolimab in advanced cancers. Peripheral blood came from all dose cohorts at three timepoints. This table comes from immunoSEQ multiplex PCR, and its TCRdb copy is limited to in-frame clones, with some not included. The table has 77,000 or so clones, 87% seen once. V shed 1 base and J 1 base; nucleotides not matched to a gene: 4. The V gene's germline CDR1 is SGHRS and CDR2 YFSETQ. There are 15 residues in the CDR3. The chain links TRBV5-1 to TRBJ1-1; 7 bases agree with TRBD1. The sequencing here drew on CD4+ or CD8+ T cells sorted from blood, taken in a trial of the OX40 agonist ivuxolimab. This TCR was recovered from an adult with an advanced solid tumor such as melanoma, head and neck, liver or kidney cancer. DNA of the CDR3: TGCGCCAGCAGCTTGCCGGGACAGACGAACACTGAAGCTTTCTTT. It encodes CASSLPGQTNTEAFF.